A selection of T cell receptor beta chains follows, all from one sample in a study of CD8+CD57+ T cells in acquired aplastic anemia. TCRdb redid the calling of the reads with MiXCR, one entry per CDR3 protein. The sample shows hundreds of thousands of distinct CDR3 sequences, around half of them seen only once. Sequencing was carried out using sorted CD4+, CD8+, or CD8+CD57+ T cells (not recorded which) from PBMCs. These receptors all come from a human donor with aplastic anemia. The CDR3 runs from the conserved cysteine through the conserved F or W. The D gene is left open where the match is weak. Only some rows state a clone size, as once, few, many or a class for expanded clones.

V gene,J gene,D gene,clone size,CDR3 DNA,CDR3 protein
TRBV5-1,TRBJ2-7,TRBD2,NA,TGTGCCAGCAGCACCCTCGGACTAGCGGCCTCCTACGAGCAGTACTTC,CASSTLGLAASYEQYF
TRBV19,TRBJ2-2,NA,NA,TGTGCCAGTAGTGGCCGGGATCCGAACACCGGGGAGCTGTTTTTT,CASSGRDPNTGELFF
TRBV20-1,TRBJ2-3,TRBD2,NA,TGCAGTGCTAGAGTGTTGACTAGCGGGAGGTACTCTAGCACAGATACGCAGTATTTT,CSARVLTSGRYSSTDTQYF
TRBV7-9,TRBJ2-2,TRBD2,many,TGTGCCAGCAGCCCCCGAGGTAGCGGGAGGCGGGAGAACACCGGGGAGCTGTTTTTT,CASSPRGSGRRENTGELFF
TRBV19,TRBJ1-1,TRBD1,NA,TGTGCCACTACAGCCGACAGGGCGGTGGGCACTGAAGCTTTCTTT,CATTADRAVGTEAFF
TRBV20-1,TRBJ2-1,TRBD2,NA,TGCAGTGCTAGAGGGGGACTAGCGAGTCAAGTCTTC,CSARGGLASQVF
TRBV7-9,TRBJ2-7,TRBD2,many,TGTGCCAGCAAAACTAGCGGGGAAACATACGAGCAGTACTTC,CASKTSGETYEQYF
TRBV7-9,TRBJ2-1,NA,many,TGTGCCAGCAGCTTAGGAGGGGGGAATGAGCAGTTCTTC,CASSLGGGNEQFF
TRBV5-6,TRBJ1-2,NA,NA,TGTGCCAGCAGCTCGGAGTATGGCTACACCTTC,CASSSEYGYTF
TRBV27,TRBJ2-7,TRBD2,few,TGTGCCAGCAATCCGGGACTAGCGGCCCACGAGCAGTACTTC,CASNPGLAAHEQYF
TRBV6-1,TRBJ1-2,NA,many,TGTGCCAGCAGTGACCGGGCGGCGACCTATGGCTACACCTTC,CASSDRAATYGYTF
TRBV25-1,TRBJ2-1,NA,many,TGTGCCAGCAGTGAAGGAGGGACGAGCTCCTACAATGAGCAGTTCTTC,CASSEGGTSSYNEQFF
TRBV28,TRBJ2-7,NA,few,TGTGCCAGCAGGTACTCTAGTGGTCTGGACCCTTACGAGCAGTACTTC,CASRYSSGLDPYEQYF
TRBV7-2,TRBJ2-1,NA,NA,TGTGCCAGCAGCTTAGTTTTGACCCCGAACTCCTACAATGAGTGGTTCTTC,CASSLVLTPNSYNEWFF
TRBV12-3/TRBV12-4,TRBJ1-2,TRBD1,few,TGTGCCAGCCGAGTCAGCCCCGGGACAGGGAATGGCTACACCTTC,CASRVSPGTGNGYTF
TRBV29-1,TRBJ2-5,TRBD2,NA,TGCAGCGCGATGATGACTAGCGGGATGTGGGATGAGACCCAGTACTTC,CSAMMTSGMWDETQYF
TRBV9,TRBJ1-3,NA,many,TGTGCCAGCAGCGTAGCATCTGGAAGCTCTGGAAACACCATATATTTT,CASSVASGSSGNTIYF
TRBV27,TRBJ2-7,NA,once,TGTGTCAGCAGTTTAGAAGGGATCCACGAGCAGTACTTC,CVSSLEGIHEQYF
TRBV7-2,TRBJ2-5,TRBD1,NA,TGTGCCAGTAGTACACAGGGGGACCAGTACTTC,CASSTQGDQYF
TRBV7-6,TRBJ1-2,NA,many,TGTGCCAGCAGCGCACAAAGATCCAGGGGTTTATCTAACTATGGCTACACCTTC,CASSAQRSRGLSNYGYTF
TRBV24-1,TRBJ2-3,NA,many,TGTGCCACCAGTGATACGATAAGACCCTTCACAGATACGCAGTATTTT,CATSDTIRPFTDTQYF
TRBV7-9,TRBJ2-3,NA,NA,TGTGCCAGCAGCCTTAACCCTTGGACAGATACGCAGTATTTT,CASSLNPWTDTQYF
TRBV4-3,TRBJ2-1,NA,NA,TGCGCCAGCAGCCAAGGGCCCCAGGGATTCGAGCAGTTCTTC,CASSQGPQGFEQFF
TRBV29-1,TRBJ1-1,TRBD1,NA,TGCAGCGTTGTGGGACAGCAGATGAACACTGAAGCTTTCTTT,CSVVGQQMNTEAFF
TRBV2,TRBJ1-2,TRBD1,NA,TGTGCCAGCAGTGCTGGGGGGGACAGAAGCTATGGCTACACCTTC,CASSAGGDRSYGYTF
TRBV7-8,TRBJ1-4,TRBD1,NA,TGTGCCAGCAGCTTTGGGACAGGGGGCGAAAAACTGTTTTTT,CASSFGTGGEKLFF
TRBV5-1,TRBJ2-1,NA,NA,TGCGCCAGCAGCTTAACGGTTCTTGAGCAGTTCTTC,CASSLTVLEQFF
TRBV7-3,TRBJ2-7,NA,NA,TGTGCCAGCAGCTTAGGGGAAAGACCGAGGACAGACTCCTACGAGCAGTACTTC,CASSLGERPRTDSYEQYF
TRBV6-4,TRBJ2-6,NA,NA,TGTGCCAGCAGTGAAGGGGCTGGGGCCAACGTCCTGACTTTC,CASSEGAGANVLTF
TRBV29-1,TRBJ1-1,NA,many,TGCAGCGTTGAAGATCTAGGCAGTCAGAACACTGAAGCTTTCTTT,CSVEDLGSQNTEAFF
TRBV20-1,TRBJ2-6,TRBD2,many,TGCAGTGCTAGAGACCCCGGGGGGTCTGGGGCCAACGTCCTGACTTTC,CSARDPGGSGANVLTF
TRBV5-4,TRBJ2-7,NA,many,TGTGCCAGCAGCTCACATCCCCAATACGAGCAGTACTTC,CASSSHPQYEQYF
TRBV7-9,TRBJ1-2,NA,NA,TGTGCCAGCAGCCGAACAGATGCCTATGGCTACACCTTC,CASSRTDAYGYTF
TRBV20-1,TRBJ2-3,TRBD1,few,TGCAGTGCTAGACTTGACAGGGGCGGTACAGATACGCAGTATTTT,CSARLDRGGTDTQYF
TRBV2,TRBJ1-5,NA,many,TGTGCCAGCAGTAACCGGGGCCTTAATCAGCCCCAGCATTTT,CASSNRGLNQPQHF
TRBV15,TRBJ1-2,NA,NA,TGTGCCACCAGCAGGGGGGAAGGCTACACCTTC,CATSRGEGYTF
TRBV25-1,TRBJ2-1,NA,NA,TGTGCCAGCAGTCACGGGTACAATGAGCAGTTCTTC,CASSHGYNEQFF
TRBV7-9,TRBJ2-1,TRBD2,many,TGTGCCAGCAGCACCCGCCAGCGTGGGGCGGGAGGGCAACATCTTTTAGTCTACAATGAGCAGTTCTTC,CASSTRQRGAGGQHLLVYNEQFF
TRBV6-1,TRBJ2-7,NA,many,TGTGCCAGCAGTGAAGCTGACAGCTCCTACGAGCAGTACTTC,CASSEADSSYEQYF
TRBV20-1,TRBJ2-5,TRBD2,NA,TGCAGTGCTACGCGGGGGGAAGAGACCCAGTACTTC,CSATRGEETQYF
TRBV7-9,TRBJ2-4,NA,many,TGTGCCAGCACCGACCCCTCTAGGGACATTCAGTACTTC,CASTDPSRDIQYF
TRBV7-3,TRBJ2-3,TRBD2,many,TGTGCCAGCAGCCCCCCAGCGGGAGCTAGCACAGATACGCAGTATTTT,CASSPPAGASTDTQYF
TRBV2,TRBJ1-2,NA,many,TGTGCCAGCAGTGAGGCGGGAAATGGCTACACCTTC,CASSEAGNGYTF
TRBV6-6,TRBJ2-3,NA,NA,TGTGCCAGCAGTTATGGGGGGTCGGATACGCAGTATTTT,CASSYGGSDTQYF
TRBV6-4,TRBJ1-5,NA,NA,TGTGCCAGCAGTTATTACGGGAGCAATCAGTCCCAGCATTTT,CASSYYGSNQSQHF
TRBV19,TRBJ1-4,NA,NA,TGTGCCAGTTGTATAGATGGGACTGTATGGGAAGAACTGTTTTTT,CASCIDGTVWEELFF
TRBV7-3,TRBJ1-6,NA,NA,TGTGCCAGCAGCTTGGTGGAGTCACCCCTCCACTTT,CASSLVESPLHF
TRBV6-4,TRBJ2-5,TRBD2,many,TGTGCCAGCAGTCCTAGCGGGGGGTCGGTGGAGACCCAGTACTTC,CASSPSGGSVETQYF
TRBV5-6,TRBJ1-5,NA,many,TGTGCCAGCAGCTTGCGGTCCGAGAGCAGCAATCAGCCCCAGCATTTT,CASSLRSESSNQPQHF